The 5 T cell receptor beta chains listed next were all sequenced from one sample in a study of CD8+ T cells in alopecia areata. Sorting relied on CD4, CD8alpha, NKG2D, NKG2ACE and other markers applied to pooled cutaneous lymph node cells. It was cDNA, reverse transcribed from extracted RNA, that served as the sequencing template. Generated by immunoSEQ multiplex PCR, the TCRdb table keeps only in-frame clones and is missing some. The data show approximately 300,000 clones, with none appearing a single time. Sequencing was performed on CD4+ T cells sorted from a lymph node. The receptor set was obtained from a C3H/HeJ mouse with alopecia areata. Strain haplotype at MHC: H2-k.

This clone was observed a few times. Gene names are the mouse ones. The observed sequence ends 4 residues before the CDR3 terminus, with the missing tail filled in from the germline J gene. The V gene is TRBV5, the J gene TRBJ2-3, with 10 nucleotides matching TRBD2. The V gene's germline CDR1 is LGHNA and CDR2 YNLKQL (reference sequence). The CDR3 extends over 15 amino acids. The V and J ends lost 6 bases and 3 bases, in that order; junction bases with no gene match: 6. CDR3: CASRAGGALAETLYF. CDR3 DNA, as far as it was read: TGTGCCAGCAGAGCTGGGGGGGCGCTGGCAGAA.

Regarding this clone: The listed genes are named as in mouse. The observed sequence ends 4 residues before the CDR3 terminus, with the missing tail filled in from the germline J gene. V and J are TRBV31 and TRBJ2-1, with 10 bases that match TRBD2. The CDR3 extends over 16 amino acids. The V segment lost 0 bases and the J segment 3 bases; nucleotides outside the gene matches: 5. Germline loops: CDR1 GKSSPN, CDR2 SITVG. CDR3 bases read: TGTGCCTGGAGTCTCACACTGGGGGGGGTCTATGCT. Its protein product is CAWSLTLGGVYA. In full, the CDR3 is CAWSLTLGGVYAEQFF.

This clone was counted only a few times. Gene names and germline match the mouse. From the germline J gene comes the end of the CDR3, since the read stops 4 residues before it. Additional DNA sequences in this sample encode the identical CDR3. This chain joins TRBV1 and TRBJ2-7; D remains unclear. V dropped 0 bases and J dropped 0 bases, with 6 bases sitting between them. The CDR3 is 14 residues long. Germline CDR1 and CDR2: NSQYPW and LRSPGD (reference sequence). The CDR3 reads CTCSADPGSYEQYF. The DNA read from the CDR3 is TGCACCTGCAGTGCAGATCCAGGCTCCTAT.

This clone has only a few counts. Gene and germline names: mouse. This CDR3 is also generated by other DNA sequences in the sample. The CDR3 bases that were read are TGTGCCAGCAGTGGACAGGGGGCCTATAATTCGCCC. This translates into CASSGQGAYNSP. The CDR3 in full is CASSGQGAYNSPLYF. The V and J genes are TRBV13-1 and TRBJ1-6, with 9 bases aligning to TRBD1. The observed sequence ends 3 residues before the CDR3 terminus, with the missing tail filled in from the germline J gene. TRBJ1-6 is labeled an ORF, and its function is uncertain. In germline, CDR1 is NSHNY, CDR2 SYGAGN. This CDR3 is 15 amino acids long. Trimming removed 3 bases from V and 2 bases from J; junction bases left unmatched: 0.

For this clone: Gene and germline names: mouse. CDR3 DNA, as far as it was read: TGTGCCAGCGGTGCAGGGACTGGGGTCTATGCT. The encoded protein is CASGAGTGVYA. The CDR3 in full is CASGAGTGVYAEQFF. The genes are TRBV13-2 and TRBJ2-1, with TRBD2 matching over 10 bases. The CDR3 end lies 4 residues beyond the end of the read and is filled in from the germline J gene. Looked up from germline, CDR1 is NNHNN and CDR2 is SYGAGS (reference sequence). The CDR3 contains 15 residues. With 3 bases clipped from V and 3 bases from J, the junction kept 3 bases outside the gene matches.